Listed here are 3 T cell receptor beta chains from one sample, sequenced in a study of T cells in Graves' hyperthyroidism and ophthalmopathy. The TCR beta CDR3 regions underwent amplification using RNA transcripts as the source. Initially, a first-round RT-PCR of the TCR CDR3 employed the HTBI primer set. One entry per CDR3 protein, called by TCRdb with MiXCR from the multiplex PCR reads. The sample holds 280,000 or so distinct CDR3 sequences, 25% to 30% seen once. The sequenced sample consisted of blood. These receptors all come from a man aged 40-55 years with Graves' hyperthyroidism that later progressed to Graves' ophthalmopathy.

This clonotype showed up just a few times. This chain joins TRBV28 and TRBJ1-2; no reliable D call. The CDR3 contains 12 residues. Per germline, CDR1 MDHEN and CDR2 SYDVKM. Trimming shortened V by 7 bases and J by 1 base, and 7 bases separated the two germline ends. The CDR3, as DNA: TGTGCCAGCAACCAAATTAACTATGGCTACACCTTC. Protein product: CASNQINYGYTF.

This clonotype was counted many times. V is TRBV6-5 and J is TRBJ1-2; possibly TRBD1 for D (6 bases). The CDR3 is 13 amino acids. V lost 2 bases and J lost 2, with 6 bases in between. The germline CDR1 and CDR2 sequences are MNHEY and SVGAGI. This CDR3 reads CASSYGTNYGYTF. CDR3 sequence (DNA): TGTGCCAGCAGTTACGGGACAAACTATGGCTACACCTTC.

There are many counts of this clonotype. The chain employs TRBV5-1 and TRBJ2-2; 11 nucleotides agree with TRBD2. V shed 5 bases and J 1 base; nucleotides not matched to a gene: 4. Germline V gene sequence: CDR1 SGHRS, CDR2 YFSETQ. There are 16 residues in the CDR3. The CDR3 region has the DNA TGCGCCAGCAGGTCCGGGACTAGCGGGAACACCGGGGAGCTGTTTTTT. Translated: CASRSGTSGNTGELFF.